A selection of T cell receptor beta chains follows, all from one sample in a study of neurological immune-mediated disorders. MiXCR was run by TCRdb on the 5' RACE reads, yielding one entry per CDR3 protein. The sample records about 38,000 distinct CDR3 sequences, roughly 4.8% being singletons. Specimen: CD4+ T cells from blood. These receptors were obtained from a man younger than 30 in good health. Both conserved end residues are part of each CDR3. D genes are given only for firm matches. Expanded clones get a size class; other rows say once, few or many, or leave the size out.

CASSLFRGQGVNYGYTF TGCGCCAGCAGCTTGTTCAGAGGACAGGGGGTGAACTATGGCTACACCTTC many TRBV5-1 17 TRBD1 TRBJ1-2
CSALFGNSNQPQHF TGCAGTGCTTTATTCGGGAATAGCAATCAGCCCCAGCATTTT many TRBV20-1 14 - TRBJ1-5
CSANSDREHNEQFF TGCAGTGCTAATTCGGACAGGGAACACAATGAGCAGTTCTTC many TRBV20-1 14 TRBD1 TRBJ2-1
CASSLGQANSPLHF TGCGCCAGCAGCTTGGGACAGGCAAATTCACCCCTCCACTTT many TRBV5-1 14 - TRBJ1-6
CASSPKGPTGLHEQYF TGTGCCAGCAGCCCTAAGGGGCCAACAGGGTTACACGAGCAGTACTTC many TRBV7-9 16 - TRBJ2-7
CASSLGQTSGSDTQYF TGCGCCAGCAGCTTGGGTCAGACTAGCGGATCAGATACGCAGTATTTT many TRBV5-1 16 TRBD2 TRBJ2-3
CATSRDRGQGASPLHF TGTGCCACCAGCAGAGATCGGGGACAGGGGGCTTCACCCCTCCACTTT - TRBV15 16 TRBD1 TRBJ1-6
CSASTPPAGEQYF TGCAGTGCTAGTACCCCGCCCGCGGGAGAGCAGTACTTC many TRBV20-1 13 - TRBJ2-7
CASSKQGVSNQPQHF TGTGCCAGCAGTAAACAGGGGGTTAGCAATCAGCCCCAGCATTTT many TRBV12-3/TRBV12-4 15 TRBD1 TRBJ1-5
CASPEGSWGTDTQYF TGTGCCAGCCCAGAGGGCAGTTGGGGGACAGATACGCAGTATTTT many TRBV2 15 - TRBJ2-3
CASRGRGQGKYEQYF TGTGCCAGCCGTGGCAGGGGGCAGGGGAAATACGAGCAGTACTTC many TRBV2 15 TRBD1 TRBJ2-7
CASSLGSGAGYNDQFF TGCGCCAGCAGCTTGGGTTCGGGGGCGGGTTACAATGATCAGTTCTTC - TRBV5-1 16 - TRBJ2-1
CATSALGEPLNTEAFF TGCGCCACCTCCGCTTTGGGAGAGCCCTTGAACACTGAAGCTTTCTTT many TRBV5-1 16 - TRBJ1-1
CATSDFTSGGPEQFF TGTGCCACCAGTGATTTCACTAGCGGGGGGCCGGAGCAGTTCTTC many TRBV24-1 15 TRBD2 TRBJ2-1
CSATKLAGGLRDEQFF TGCAGTGCTACCAAACTAGCGGGGGGGTTAAGGGATGAGCAGTTCTTC many TRBV20-1 16 TRBD2 TRBJ2-1
CASSTSQGNQETQYF TGTGCCAGCAGCACAAGTCAGGGGAACCAAGAGACCCAGTACTTC many TRBV5-4 15 - TRBJ2-5
CASSWTGDSYYGYTF TGTGCCAGCAGTTGGACCGGGGACAGCTACTATGGCTACACCTTC once TRBV27 15 TRBD1 TRBJ1-2
CASSLLGGTEAFF TGTGCCAGCAGTTTACTGGGCGGCACTGAAGCTTTCTTT few TRBV12-3/TRBV12-4 13 - TRBJ1-1
CSARGQGNEKLFF TGCAGTGCTAGAGGGCAGGGGAATGAAAAACTGTTTTTT many TRBV20-1 13 - TRBJ1-4
CASSQDATWVGQPQHF TGCGCCAGCAGCCAAGATGCGACATGGGTTGGTCAGCCCCAGCATTTT many TRBV4-3 16 - TRBJ1-5
CSARMDRVNGYTF TGCAGTGCTAGGATGGACAGGGTTAATGGCTACACCTTC many TRBV20-1 13 TRBD1 TRBJ1-2
CASSWTGSNNSPLHF TGCGCCAGCAGCTGGACAGGGTCGAACAATTCACCCCTCCACTTT many TRBV5-1 15 TRBD1 TRBJ1-6
CASSQDWTYGYTF TGTGCCAGCAGCCAAGATTGGACCTATGGCTACACCTTC few TRBV3-1 13 - TRBJ1-2
CASSIQTSNTEAFF TGTGCCAGCAGCATACAGACGTCGAACACTGAAGCTTTCTTT many TRBV5-5 14 - TRBJ1-1
CASSPLDRAFF TGTGCCAGCAGCCCCCTCGATAGGGCTTTCTTT many TRBV5-8 11 - TRBJ1-1
CSAMTAMNTEAFF TGCAGCGCCATGACAGCCATGAACACTGAAGCTTTCTTT many TRBV29-1 13 - TRBJ1-1
CASRSNEVTGELFF TGTGCCAGCAGGTCTAACGAAGTCACCGGGGAGCTGTTTTTT many TRBV12-3/TRBV12-4 14 - TRBJ2-2
CASSLQGGSNQPQHF TGTGCCAGCAGTCTCCAGGGAGGCAGCAATCAGCCCCAGCATTTT many TRBV6-6 15 - TRBJ1-5
CASSLDPLKNIQYF TGCGCCAGCAGCTTGGATCCACTGAAAAACATTCAGTACTTC many TRBV5-1 14 - TRBJ2-4
CSATNPLDYTDTQYF TGCAGTGCGACCAACCCTTTGGATTACACAGATACGCAGTATTTT many TRBV20-1 15 - TRBJ2-3
CASSFHGTSGGNEQFF TGTGCCAGCAGTTTCCACGGGACTAGCGGGGGGAATGAGCAGTTCTTC many TRBV12-3/TRBV12-4 16 TRBD2 TRBJ2-1
CASSSITGSPLHF TGTGCCAGCAGCTCTATTACTGGCTCACCCCTCCACTTT many TRBV11-2 13 - TRBJ1-6
CASSLVGGPQETQYF TGTGCCAGCAGCTTAGTGGGGGGCCCACAAGAGACCCAGTACTTC many TRBV7-3 15 - TRBJ2-5
CSATRQAEQFF TGCAGTGCCACCCGACAGGCTGAGCAGTTCTTC few TRBV20-1 11 - TRBJ2-1